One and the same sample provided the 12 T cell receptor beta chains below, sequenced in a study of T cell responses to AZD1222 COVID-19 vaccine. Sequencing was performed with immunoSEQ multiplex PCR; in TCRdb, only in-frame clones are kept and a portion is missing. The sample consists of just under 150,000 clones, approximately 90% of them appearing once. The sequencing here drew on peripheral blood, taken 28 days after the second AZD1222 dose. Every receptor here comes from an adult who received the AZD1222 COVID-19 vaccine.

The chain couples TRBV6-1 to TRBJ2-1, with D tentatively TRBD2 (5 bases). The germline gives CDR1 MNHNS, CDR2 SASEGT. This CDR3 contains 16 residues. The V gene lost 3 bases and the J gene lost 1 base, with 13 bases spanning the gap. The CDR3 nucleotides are TGTGCCAGCAGTGACCTGTGGGAGCGGTCCTACAATGAGCAGTTCTTC. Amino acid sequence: CASSDLWERSYNEQFF.

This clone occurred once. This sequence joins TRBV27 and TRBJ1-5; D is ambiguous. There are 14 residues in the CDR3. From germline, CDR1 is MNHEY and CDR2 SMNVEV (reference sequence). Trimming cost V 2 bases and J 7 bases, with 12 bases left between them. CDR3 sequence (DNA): TGTGCCAGCAGTTTAAAGGGAGGGTTCCAGCCCCAGCATTTT. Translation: CASSLKGGFQPQHF.

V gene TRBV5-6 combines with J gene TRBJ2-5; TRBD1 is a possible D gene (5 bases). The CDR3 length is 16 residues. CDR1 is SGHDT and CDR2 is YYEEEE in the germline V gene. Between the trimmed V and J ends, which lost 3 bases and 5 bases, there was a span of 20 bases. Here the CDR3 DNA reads TGTGCCAGCAGCTCAACTCGCCTGATCAAGGGGGAGACCCAGTACTTC. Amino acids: CASSSTRLIKGETQYF.

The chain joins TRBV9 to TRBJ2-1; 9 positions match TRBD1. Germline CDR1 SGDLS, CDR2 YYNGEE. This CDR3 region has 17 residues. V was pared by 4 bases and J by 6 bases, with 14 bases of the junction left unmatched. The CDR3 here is CASSLKSGTGPLNEQFF. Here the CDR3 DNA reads TGTGCCAGCAGCCTAAAGTCCGGGACAGGGCCCCTCAATGAGCAGTTCTTC.

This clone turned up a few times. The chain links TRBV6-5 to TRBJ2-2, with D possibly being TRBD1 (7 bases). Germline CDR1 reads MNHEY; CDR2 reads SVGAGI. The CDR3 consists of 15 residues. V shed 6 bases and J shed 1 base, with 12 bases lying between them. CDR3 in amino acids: CASREGTENTGELFF. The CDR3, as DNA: TGTGCCAGCAGGGAGGGGACAGAGAACACCGGGGAGCTGTTTTTT.

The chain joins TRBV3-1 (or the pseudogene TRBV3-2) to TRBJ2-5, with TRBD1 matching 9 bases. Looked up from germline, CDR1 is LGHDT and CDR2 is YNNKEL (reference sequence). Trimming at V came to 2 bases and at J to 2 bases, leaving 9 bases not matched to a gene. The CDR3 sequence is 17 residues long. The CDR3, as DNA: TGTGCCAGCAGCCAACGGAGGCGACAGGGGGGACAAGAGACCCAGTACTTC. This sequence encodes CASSQRRRQGGQETQYF.

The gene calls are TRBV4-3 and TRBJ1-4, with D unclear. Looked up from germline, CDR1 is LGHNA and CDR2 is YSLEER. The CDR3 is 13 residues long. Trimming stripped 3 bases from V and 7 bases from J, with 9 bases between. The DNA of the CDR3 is TGCGCCAGCAGCCAGGCTGAGCGTGAAAAACTGTTTTTT. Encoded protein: CASSQAEREKLFF.

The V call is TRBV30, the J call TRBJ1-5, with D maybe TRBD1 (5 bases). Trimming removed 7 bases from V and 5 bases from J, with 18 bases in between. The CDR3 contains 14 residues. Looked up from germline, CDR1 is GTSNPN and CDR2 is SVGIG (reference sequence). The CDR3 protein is CAFSTGAVDQPQHF. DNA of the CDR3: TGTGCCTTTTCTACCGGGGCAGTTGATCAGCCCCAGCATTTT.

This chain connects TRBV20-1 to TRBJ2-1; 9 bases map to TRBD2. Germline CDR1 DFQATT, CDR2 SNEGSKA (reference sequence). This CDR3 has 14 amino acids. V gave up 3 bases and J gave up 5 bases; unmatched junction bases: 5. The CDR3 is CSASRASGDNEQFF. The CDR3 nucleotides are TGCAGTGCTAGTAGGGCTAGCGGGGACAATGAGCAGTTCTTC.

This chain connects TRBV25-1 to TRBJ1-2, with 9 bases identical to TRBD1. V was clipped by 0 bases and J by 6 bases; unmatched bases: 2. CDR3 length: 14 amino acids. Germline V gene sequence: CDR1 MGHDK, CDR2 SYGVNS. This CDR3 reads CASSEYYRGHGYTF. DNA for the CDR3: TGTGCCAGCAGTGAATACTACAGGGGGCATGGCTACACCTTC.

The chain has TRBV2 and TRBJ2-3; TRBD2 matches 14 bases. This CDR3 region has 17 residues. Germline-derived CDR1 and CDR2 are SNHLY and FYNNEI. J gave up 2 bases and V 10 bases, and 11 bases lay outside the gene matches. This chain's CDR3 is CAILKGLAGAPTDTQYF. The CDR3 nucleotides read TGTGCCATCTTAAAGGGACTAGCGGGAGCCCCCACAGATACGCAGTATTTT. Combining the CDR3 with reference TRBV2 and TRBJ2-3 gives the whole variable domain EPEVTQTPSHQVTQMGQEVILRCVPISNHLYFYWYRQILGQKVEFLVSFYNNEISEKSEIFDDQFSVERPDGSNFTLKIRSTKLEDSAMYFCAILKGLAGAPTDTQYFGPGTRLTVL.

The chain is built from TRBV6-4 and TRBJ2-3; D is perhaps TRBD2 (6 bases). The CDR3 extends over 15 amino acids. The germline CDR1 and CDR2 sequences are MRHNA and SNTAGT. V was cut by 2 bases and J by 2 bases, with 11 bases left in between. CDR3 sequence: CASSDRAGFTDTQYF. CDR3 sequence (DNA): TGTGCCAGCAGTGACAGAGCGGGCTTCACAGATACGCAGTATTTT.